This TCR beta chain was recorded in a study of PD-1 blockade in mismatch repair-deficient tumors. Germline CDR1 reads SGDLS; CDR2 reads YYNGEE. V was cut by 3 bases and J by 0 bases, with 13 bases left in between. The CDR3 sequence is 16 residues long. TCRdb keeps only in-frame clones here, not all; method: immunoSEQ multiplex PCR. The repertoire holds some 70,000 clones, with around 73% as singletons. This chain joins TRBV9 and TRBJ1-3; D gene unclear. Here the sequenced sample was peripheral blood, taken 2 weeks after starting pembrolizumab. This clonotype was sampled from an adult with mismatch repair-deficient cancer. The CDR3 sequence: CASSGVGGSSGNTIYF. DNA for the CDR3: TGTGCCAGCAGCGGCGTGGGAGGTAGCTCTGGAAACACCATATATTTT.